The following is a T cell receptor beta chain sequence with its context. Its antigen is undetermined. This record comes from a study of vaccination effects on CD4 cells after COVID-19. TCRdb's table, derived via immunoSEQ multiplex PCR, lists solely in-frame clones and lacks some. The repertoire holds around 25,000 clones, with approximately 80% as singletons. The trim removed 7 bases at V and 1 base at J, leaving 10 bases unmatched. CDR1 and CDR2 from the germline V gene are MNHEY and SVGAGI. This CDR3 has 15 amino acids. Viral peptide pool expansion of antigen-specific CD4+ T cells preceded sequencing in the ViraFEST assay. An approximately 10-day culture period preceded the isolation of CD4+ T cells. Absence of prior SARS-CoV-2 infection characterized the vaccine recipients, who showed negative nucleocapsid antibodies.

Sample: CD4+ T cells from PBMCs cultured with HCoV-NL63 spike peptides, taken before COVID-19 vaccination. The chain joins TRBV6-5 to TRBJ2-7; 7 nucleotides match TRBD1. This clonotype was obtained from a human donor who received a COVID-19 vaccine. In nucleotides, the CDR3 is TGTGCCAGCAAAAACTCTAAACAGGGGTCCTACGAGCAGTACTTC. Translated, it gives CASKNSKQGSYEQYF.